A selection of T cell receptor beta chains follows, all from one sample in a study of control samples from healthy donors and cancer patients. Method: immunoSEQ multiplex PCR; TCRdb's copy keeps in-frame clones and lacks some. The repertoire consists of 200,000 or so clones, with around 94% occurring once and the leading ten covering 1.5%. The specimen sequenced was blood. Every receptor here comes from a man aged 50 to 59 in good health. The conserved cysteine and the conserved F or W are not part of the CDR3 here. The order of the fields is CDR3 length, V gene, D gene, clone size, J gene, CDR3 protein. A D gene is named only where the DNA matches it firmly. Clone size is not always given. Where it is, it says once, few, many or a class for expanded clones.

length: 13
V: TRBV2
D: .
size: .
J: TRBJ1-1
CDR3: ASNSAGSGNTEAF

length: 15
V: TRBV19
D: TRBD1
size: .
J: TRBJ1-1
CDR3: ASSHRTGAIMNTEAF

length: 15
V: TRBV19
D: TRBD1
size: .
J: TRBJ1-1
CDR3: ASSIVRTGSVNTEAF

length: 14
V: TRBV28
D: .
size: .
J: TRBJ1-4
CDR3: ASCFGGRELNEKLF

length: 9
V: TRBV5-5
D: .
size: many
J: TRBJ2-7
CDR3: ASSFGDEQY

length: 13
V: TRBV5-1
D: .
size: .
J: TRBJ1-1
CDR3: ASSLSIGGNTEAF

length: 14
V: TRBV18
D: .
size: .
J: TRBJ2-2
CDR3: ASSPLRTDGTGELF

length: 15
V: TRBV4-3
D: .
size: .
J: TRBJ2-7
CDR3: ASSQDPLPGQRFEQY

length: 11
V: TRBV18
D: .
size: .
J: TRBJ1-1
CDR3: ASSPVREGEAF

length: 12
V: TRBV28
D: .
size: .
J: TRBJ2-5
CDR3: ASSSPTDQETQY

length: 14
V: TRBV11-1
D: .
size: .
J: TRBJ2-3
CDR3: ASSPGQGKSTDTQY

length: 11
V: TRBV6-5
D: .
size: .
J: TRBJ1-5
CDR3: ASSYQVNQPQH

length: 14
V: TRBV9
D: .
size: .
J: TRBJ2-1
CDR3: ASSVDPTGAYNEQF

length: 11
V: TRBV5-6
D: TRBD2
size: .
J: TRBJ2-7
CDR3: ASSWTSGGPQY

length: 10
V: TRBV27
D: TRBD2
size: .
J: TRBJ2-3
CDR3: ASSLKGLEQY

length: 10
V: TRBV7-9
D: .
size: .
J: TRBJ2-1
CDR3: ASSIGYNEQF

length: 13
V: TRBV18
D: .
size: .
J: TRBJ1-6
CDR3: ASSPSGPINSPLH

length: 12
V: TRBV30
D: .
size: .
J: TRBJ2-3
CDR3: AWSRSGFSDTQY

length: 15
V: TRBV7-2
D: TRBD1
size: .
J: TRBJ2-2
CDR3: ASTHWTGTVNTGELF

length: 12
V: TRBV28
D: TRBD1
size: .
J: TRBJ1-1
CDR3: ASSFYRGPAEAF

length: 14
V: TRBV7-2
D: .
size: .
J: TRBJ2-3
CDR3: ASSLAGVQNGDTQY

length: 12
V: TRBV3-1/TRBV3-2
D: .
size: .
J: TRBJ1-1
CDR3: ATSRGAMWTEAF

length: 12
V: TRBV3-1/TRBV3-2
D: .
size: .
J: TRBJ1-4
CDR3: ASSQDTINREAF

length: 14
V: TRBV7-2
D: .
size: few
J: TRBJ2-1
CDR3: ASGGRRKEVYNEQF

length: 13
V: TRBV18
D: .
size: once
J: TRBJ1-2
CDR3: ASSGSVGTGYGYT

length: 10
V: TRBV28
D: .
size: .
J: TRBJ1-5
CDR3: ASSLSAQPQH

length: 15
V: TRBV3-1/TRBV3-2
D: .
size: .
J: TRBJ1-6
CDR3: ASSQDYEQLYNSPLH

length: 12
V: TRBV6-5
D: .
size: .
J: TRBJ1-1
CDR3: ASSRGSLGSEAF

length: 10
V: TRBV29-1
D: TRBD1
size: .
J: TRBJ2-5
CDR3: SVLTGEETQY